These 29 T cell receptor beta chains came from one sample sequenced in a study of cytomegalovirus exposure and HLA in healthy donors. Sequenced by immunoSEQ multiplex PCR; TCRdb stores in-frame clones only, minus some. In the table there are 100,000 to 150,000 clones, about 90% of which are singletons. The material sequenced was PBMCs. The receptors here all came from a man aged 25-40 years in good health and CMV-seronegative.

This clone was counted once. The chain uses TRBV5-4 and TRBJ2-1; 11 bases are shared with TRBD2. With 0 bases clipped from V and 5 bases from J, the junction kept 1 base outside the gene matches. Per the germline V gene, CDR1 is SGHNT and CDR2 is YYREEE (reference sequence). The CDR3 consists of 15 residues. In DNA, the CDR3 is TGTGCCAGCAGCTTGGGACTAGCGGGAAACAATGAGCAGTTCTTC. It yields the protein CASSLGLAGNNEQFF.

The chain carries TRBV7-8 and TRBJ1-2; 7 positions agree with TRBD1. CDR1 and CDR2 (germline): SGHVS, FQNEAQ. This CDR3 has 16 residues. Trimming cost V 5 bases and J 0 bases; bases outside gene matches: 9. CDR3 amino acids: CASSPETGKANYGYTF. CDR3 coding DNA: TGTGCCAGCAGCCCTGAGACAGGGAAGGCTAACTATGGCTACACCTTC.

V usage is TRBV27 and J usage is TRBJ2-2; 9 positions agree with TRBD1. The CDR3 loop spans 18 amino acids. Germline loops: CDR1 MNHEY, CDR2 SMNVEV (reference sequence). The V gene end was trimmed by 8 bases and the J gene end by 5 bases; junction bases not matched to a gene: 18. The CDR3 sequence is CASVPFPPDRGKTGELFF. The CDR3 DNA reads as TGTGCCAGCGTACCCTTCCCCCCTGACAGGGGGAAAACCGGGGAGCTGTTTTTT.

The gene calls are TRBV7-9 and TRBJ2-2; no definite D call. Per germline, CDR1 SEHNR and CDR2 FQNEAQ (reference sequence). This CDR3 has 13 amino acids. Trimming pared 5 bases from V and 4 bases from J, leaving 8 bases between. This CDR3 is CASSPPGTGELFF. In DNA form, the CDR3 reads TGTGCCAGCAGCCCCCCCGGCACCGGGGAGCTGTTTTTT.

The chain employs TRBV19 and TRBJ2-2; the D is unclear. Trimming shortened V by 1 base and J by 3 bases, and 9 bases separated the two germline ends. This CDR3 contains 15 residues. Germline values: CDR1 LNHDA, CDR2 SQIVND (reference sequence). CDR3 coding DNA: TGTGCCAGTAGTATAGGCGGTTCGGACACCGGGGAGCTGTTTTTT. This sequence encodes CASSIGGSDTGELFF.

The chain carries TRBV6-7 and TRBJ2-5; unclear D gene. TRBV6-7 is an ORF for which the function is uncertain. CDR3 size: 14 residues. V was pared by 4 bases and J by 5 bases, with 14 bases between. The CDR3 spells CASSLGLTDETQYF. CDR3 sequence (DNA): TGTGCCAGCAGTTTGGGCCTGACGGATGAGACCCAGTACTTC.

The rearrangement links TRBV4-2 to TRBJ2-2, with 7 bases fitting TRBD2. CDR1 and CDR2 (germline): LGHNA, YNFKEQ. V shed 1 base, J shed 3 bases, and the junction held 8 bases outside the gene matches. The CDR3 sequence is 17 residues long. In DNA, the CDR3 is TGTGCCAGCAGCCAAGTTACCCAGCGGGGACACACCGGGGAGCTGTTTTTT. Translating it yields CASSQVTQRGHTGELFF.

For the CDR3, the DNA is TGTGCCAGCAGCTTAGGGTTCGTGGGGACAGGGGAGGAGACCCAGTACTTC. Translation: CASSLGFVGTGEETQYF. The chain employs TRBV13 and TRBJ2-5; TRBD1 agrees at 10 bases. The V and J ends lost 0 bases and 5 bases, in that order; junction bases with no gene match: 9. This CDR3 has 17 residues. From germline, CDR1 is PRHDT and CDR2 FYEKMQ (reference sequence).

This clone showed up just a few times. The chain combines TRBV6-5 with TRBJ1-5; TRBD1 agrees at 8 bases. V was clipped by 5 bases and J by 3 bases; unmatched bases: 6. CDR1 is MNHEY, CDR2 SVGAGI, per germline. The CDR3 covers 15 residues. For the CDR3, the DNA is TGTGCCAGCAGTGCGGACAGGGCTTACAATCAGCCCCAGCATTTT. Translation gives CASSADRAYNQPQHF.

This clone was counted a single time. The chain uses TRBV5-5 and TRBJ1-5; TRBD1 agrees at 8 bases. In germline, CDR1 is SGHKS, CDR2 YYEKEE (reference sequence). CDR3 size: 19 residues. The junction had 13 bases not matched to a gene; V was cut back by 0 bases and J by 2 bases. CDR3 DNA sequence: TGTGCCAGCAGCTTGGTTAGCGGACAGGGCCTTATGGGCAATCAGCCCCAGCATTTT. It translates to CASSLVSGQGLMGNQPQHF.

The chain joins TRBV6-1 to TRBJ2-6; D remains ambiguous. CDR3 length: 15 amino acids. The ends were cut back, 6 bases at V and 1 base at J, with 10 bases in the middle. Per germline, CDR1 MNHNS and CDR2 SASEGT. The CDR3 bases are TGTGCCAGCAGCGCCCAGTGGTCTGGGGCCAACGTCCTGACTTTC. This encodes CASSAQWSGANVLTF.

The chain joins TRBV7-9 to TRBJ1-2; no reliable D call. V lost 5 bases to trimming and J lost 2 bases, with 12 bases between them. The germline V gene has CDR1 SEHNR and CDR2 FQNEAQ (reference sequence). CDR3 size: 14 residues. This CDR3 reads CASSPGSGNYGYTF. The CDR3 DNA is TGTGCCAGCAGCCCCGGGTCGGGGAACTATGGCTACACCTTC.

This chain links TRBV29-1 with TRBJ2-3; D is uncertain. V lost 2 bases to trimming and J lost 0 bases, with 12 bases between them. Germline-derived CDR1 and CDR2 are SQVTM and ANQGSEA. This CDR3 is 15 amino acids long. The CDR3 loop is CSVEPSGMSTDTQYF. The CDR3 DNA sequence: TGCAGCGTTGAACCCTCGGGTATGAGCACAGATACGCAGTATTTT.

The V call is TRBV25-1, the J call TRBJ1-2, with 11 bases lining up with TRBD1. CDR1 MGHDK and CDR2 SYGVNS come from the germline V gene. J was trimmed by 3 bases and V by 3 bases; bases with no gene match: 12. CDR3 length: 18 residues. The CDR3 loop is CASSDPGTGGEEDYGYTF. The CDR3 nucleotides are TGTGCCAGCAGTGACCCCGGGACAGGGGGGGAGGAGGACTATGGCTACACCTTC.

This clone was recorded only once. V and J are TRBV5-6 and TRBJ1-4; weak D call: TRBD1 (6 bases). This CDR3 is 14 amino acids long. The V end lost 2 bases, the J end lost 5 bases, and 10 bases lay between the germline ends. Germline-derived CDR1 and CDR2 are SGHDT and YYEEEE. CDR3 protein: CASSFLQGNEKLFF. The CDR3, as DNA: TGTGCCAGCAGCTTCTTACAGGGAAATGAAAAACTGTTTTTT.

This chain joins TRBV29-1 and TRBJ1-1, with a weak D call TRBD1 (6 bases). Germline-derived CDR1 and CDR2 are SQVTM and ANQGSEA. Trimming cost V 7 bases and J 1 base, with 13 bases left between them. The CDR3 spans 13 residues. As DNA, the CDR3 is TGCAGCGCTCCCGGACAGCGGAACACTGAAGCTTTCTTT. Translation: CSAPGQRNTEAFF.

The chain combines TRBV28 with TRBJ1-3, with D possibly TRBD1 on 6 matching bases. V lost 4 bases and J 4 bases, leaving 14 bases between the germline ends. Germline assignment: CDR1 MDHEN and CDR2 SYDVKM. This CDR3 contains 15 residues. CDR3 DNA sequence: TGTGCCAGCAGTTCCTCAGGGGTAGAGGGAAACACCATATATTTT. This sequence encodes CASSSSGVEGNTIYF.

The gene calls are TRBV5-1 and TRBJ2-5; 9 bases are shared with TRBD2. CDR1 and CDR2 from the germline V gene are SGHRS and YFSETQ. After removal of 1 base from V and 2 bases from J, the junction contained 3 bases not matched to a gene. CDR3 length equals 15 residues. CDR3 coding DNA: TGCGCCAGCAGCTTGAAACTAGCGGGTCAAGAGACCCAGTACTTC. Protein sequence: CASSLKLAGQETQYF.

V usage is TRBV7-9 and J usage is TRBJ1-1; the D gene is possibly TRBD1 (5 bases). This CDR3 spans 13 amino acids. The germline CDR1 and CDR2 sequences are SEHNR and FQNEAQ (reference sequence). Trimming removed 4 bases from V and 7 bases from J, with 13 bases in between. The chain's CDR3 is CASSSLITGEAFF. In DNA form, the CDR3 reads TGTGCCAGCAGCTCCCTAATAACAGGTGAAGCTTTCTTT.

The rearrangement joins TRBV6-4 to TRBJ2-3; TRBD2 aligns across 8 bases. Germline V lookup: CDR1 MRHNA, CDR2 SNTAGT. The V gene end was trimmed by 5 bases and the J gene end by 7 bases; junction bases not matched to a gene: 8. The CDR3 contains 14 residues. CDR3 amino acids: CASSYGPGGNTQYF. CDR3 DNA sequence: TGTGCCAGCAGTTACGGCCCGGGGGGGAATACGCAGTATTTT.

The genes are TRBV5-1 and TRBJ2-1; D might be TRBD1 (5 bases). V gave up 1 base and J gave up 7 bases, with 15 bases separating them. Germline assignment: CDR1 SGHRS and CDR2 YFSETQ. The CDR3 has 15 amino acids. In DNA, the CDR3 is TGCGCCAGCAGCTTGAGCAGGGAAGGATGGAATGAGCAGTTCTTC. It codes for CASSLSREGWNEQFF. The whole variable domain, filled in from reference TRBV5-1 and TRBJ2-1, reads KAGVTQTPRYLIKTRGQQVTLSCSPISGHRSVSWYQQTPGQGLQFLFEYFSETQRNKGNFPGRFSGRQFSNSRSEMNVSTLELGDSALYLCASSLSREGWNEQFFGPGTRLTVL.

The chain employs TRBV19 and TRBJ2-5; D uncertain. Germline V gene data show CDR1 as LNHDA and CDR2 as SQIVND (reference sequence). The CDR3 loop spans 15 amino acids. V lost 4 bases to trimming and J lost 0 bases, with 12 bases between them. In DNA form, the CDR3 reads TGTGCCAGTAGTACCATTAGAGAGTACCAAGAGACCCAGTACTTC. It encodes CASSTIREYQETQYF.

The V call is TRBV19, the J call TRBJ2-2, with D possibly TRBD2 on 6 matching bases. Germline V CDR1 and CDR2: LNHDA, SQIVND (reference sequence). The V and J ends lost 0 bases and 4 bases respectively, with 24 bases between them. This CDR3 contains 20 residues. The CDR3 sequence is CASSIDTPPDGSGTTGELFF. Written as DNA, the CDR3 is TGTGCCAGTAGTATAGACACCCCCCCGGATGGTAGCGGAACCACCGGGGAGCTGTTTTTT.

The chain uses TRBV30 and TRBJ2-2; possibly TRBD1 for D (6 bases). Trimming shortened V by 4 bases and J by 1 base, and 13 bases separated the two germline ends. The CDR3 contains 15 residues. Germline values: CDR1 GTSNPN, CDR2 SVGIG (reference sequence). CDR3 in amino acids: CAWNSGVKNTGELFF. The CDR3 nucleotides read TGTGCCTGGAATTCAGGGGTCAAGAACACCGGGGAGCTGTTTTTT.

The rearrangement uses TRBV30 and TRBJ2-7; TRBD1 is a possible D gene (5 bases). The ends were cut back, 1 base at V and 6 bases at J, with 13 bases in the middle. The CDR3 extends over 13 amino acids. Germline V lookup: CDR1 GTSNPN, CDR2 SVGIG (reference sequence). CDR3 loop: CAWSAGPQGEQYF. Here the CDR3 DNA reads TGTGCCTGGAGTGCCGGGCCCCAGGGCGAGCAGTACTTC.

The chain recombines TRBV19 with TRBJ2-2, with D hard to call. Germline V CDR1 and CDR2: LNHDA, SQIVND (reference sequence). V shed 1 base and J shed 2 bases, with 8 bases lying between them. This CDR3 comprises 15 residues. The CDR3: CASSIAPGNTGELFF. As DNA, the CDR3 is TGTGCCAGTAGTATAGCCCCAGGCAACACCGGGGAGCTGTTTTTT.

J is TRBJ1-5 and V is TRBV15; D not resolved. The V end was cut by 5 bases, the J end by 1 base, with 9 bases between. The CDR3 covers 14 residues. CDR1 and CDR2 from the germline V gene are LNHNV and YYDKDF (reference sequence). The DNA of the CDR3 is TGTGCCACCAGCCCTAAAAAGAGCAATCAGCCCCAGCATTTT. Translated, it gives CATSPKKSNQPQHF.

The chain's CDR3 is CASSYGTGEYGYTF. CDR3 in DNA: TGTGCCAGCAGCTACGGGACAGGGGAATATGGCTACACCTTC. V gene TRBV7-2 combines with J gene TRBJ1-2, with 10 nucleotides matching TRBD1. The V segment lost 4 bases and the J segment 5 bases; nucleotides outside the gene matches: 4. Per germline, CDR1 SGHTA and CDR2 FQGNSA. This CDR3 has 14 amino acids.

The chain is built from TRBV7-8 and TRBJ1-2; 8 nucleotides align to TRBD1. The CDR3 loop spans 12 amino acids. V lost 5 bases to trimming and J lost 6 bases; unmatched junction nucleotides: 2. Germline assignment: CDR1 SGHVS and CDR2 FQNEAQ. The CDR3 DNA is TGTGCCAGCAGCCCGACAGGGGATGGCTACACCTTC. This codes for CASSPTGDGYTF.